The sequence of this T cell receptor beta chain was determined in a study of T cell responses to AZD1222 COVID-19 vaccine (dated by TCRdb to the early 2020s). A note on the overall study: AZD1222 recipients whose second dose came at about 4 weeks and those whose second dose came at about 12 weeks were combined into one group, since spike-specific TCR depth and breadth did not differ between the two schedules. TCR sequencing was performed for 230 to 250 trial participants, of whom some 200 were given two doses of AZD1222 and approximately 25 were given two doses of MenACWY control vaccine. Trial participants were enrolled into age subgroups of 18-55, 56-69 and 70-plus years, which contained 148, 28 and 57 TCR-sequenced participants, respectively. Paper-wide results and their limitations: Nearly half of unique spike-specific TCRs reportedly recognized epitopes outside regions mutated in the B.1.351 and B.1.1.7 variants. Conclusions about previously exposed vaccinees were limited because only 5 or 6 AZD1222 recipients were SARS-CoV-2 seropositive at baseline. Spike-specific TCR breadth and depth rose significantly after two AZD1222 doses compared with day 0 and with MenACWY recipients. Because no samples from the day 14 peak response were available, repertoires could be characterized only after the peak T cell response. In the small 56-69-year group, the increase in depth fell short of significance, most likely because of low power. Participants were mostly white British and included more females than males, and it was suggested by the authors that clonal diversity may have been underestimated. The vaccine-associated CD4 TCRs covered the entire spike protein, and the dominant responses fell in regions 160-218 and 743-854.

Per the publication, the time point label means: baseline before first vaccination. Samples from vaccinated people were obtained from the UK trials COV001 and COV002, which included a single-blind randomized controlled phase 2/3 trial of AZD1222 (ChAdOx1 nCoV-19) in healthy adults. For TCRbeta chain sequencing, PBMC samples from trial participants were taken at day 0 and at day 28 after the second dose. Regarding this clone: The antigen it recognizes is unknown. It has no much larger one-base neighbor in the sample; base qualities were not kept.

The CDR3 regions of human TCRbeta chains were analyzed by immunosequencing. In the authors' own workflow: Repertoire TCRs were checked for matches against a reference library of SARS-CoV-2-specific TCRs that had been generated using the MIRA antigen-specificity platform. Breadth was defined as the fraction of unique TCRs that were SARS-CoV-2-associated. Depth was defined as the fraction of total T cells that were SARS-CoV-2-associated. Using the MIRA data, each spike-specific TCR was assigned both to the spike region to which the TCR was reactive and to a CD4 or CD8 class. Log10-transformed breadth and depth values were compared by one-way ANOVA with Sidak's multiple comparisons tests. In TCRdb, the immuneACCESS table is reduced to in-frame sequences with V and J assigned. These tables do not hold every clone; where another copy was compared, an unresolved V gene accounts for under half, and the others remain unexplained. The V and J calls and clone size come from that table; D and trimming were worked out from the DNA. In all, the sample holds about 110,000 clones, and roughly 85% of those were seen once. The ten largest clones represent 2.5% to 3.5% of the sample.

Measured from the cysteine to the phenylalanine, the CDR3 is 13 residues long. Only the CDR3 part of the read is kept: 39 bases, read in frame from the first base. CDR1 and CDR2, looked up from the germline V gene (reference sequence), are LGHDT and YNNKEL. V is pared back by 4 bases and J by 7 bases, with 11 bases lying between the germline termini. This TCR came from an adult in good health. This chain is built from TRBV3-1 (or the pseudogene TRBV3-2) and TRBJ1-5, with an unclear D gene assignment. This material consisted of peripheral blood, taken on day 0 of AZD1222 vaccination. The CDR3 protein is CASSRQRGQPQHF. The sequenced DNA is TGTGCCAGCAGCCGCCAACGCGGCCAGCCCCAGCATTTT.